A single sample is the source of the 5 T cell receptor beta chains below, sequenced in a study of blood T cell repertoires in COVID-19. Sequencing used immunoSEQ multiplex PCR; TCRdb keeps in-frame clones, though not all of them. The sample includes about 270,000 clones, approximately 90% seen only once; the top ten take less than 3%. Material for sequencing was PBMCs or T cells enriched from blood (not recorded which). These receptors were collected from a woman between 45 and 65 years old who had recovered from COVID-19.

The chain has TRBV4-3 and TRBJ2-3; 12 positions match TRBD2. CDR1 and CDR2 (germline): LGHNA, YSLEER. The CDR3 covers 18 residues. V lost 3 bases, J lost 0 bases, and 7 bases stayed unmatched. The CDR3, as DNA: TGCGCCAGCAGCCAGAGTCGGACTAGCGGGGCTAGCACAGATACGCAGTATTTT. This sequence encodes CASSQSRTSGASTDTQYF.

The CDR3 loop reads CASSQFLLAGGYNEQFF. CDR3 DNA: TGCGCCAGCAGCCAGTTCCTACTAGCGGGAGGTTACAATGAGCAGTTCTTC. The chain carries TRBV4-3 and TRBJ2-1; 12 positions agree with TRBD2. Germline loops: CDR1 LGHNA, CDR2 YSLEER. Trimming at V came to 3 bases and at J to 4 bases, leaving 7 bases not matched to a gene. The CDR3 has 17 residues.

The chain employs TRBV28 and TRBJ1-1, with D maybe TRBD1 (5 bases). The length of the CDR3 is 13 residues. The germline V gene encodes CDR1 MDHEN and CDR2 SYDVKM. V was trimmed by 2 bases and J by 8 bases, leaving 12 bases between them. The CDR3 spells CASSLPNRPEAFF. As DNA, the CDR3 is TGTGCCAGCAGTTTACCGAACAGGCCCGAAGCTTTCTTT. Full variable domain (outside the CDR3, taken from reference TRBV28 and TRBJ1-1): DVKVTQSSRYLVKRTGEKVFLECVQDMDHENMFWYRQDPGLGLRLIYFSYDVKMKEKGDIPEGYSVSREKKERFSLILESASTNQTSMYLCASSLPNRPEAFFGQGTRLTVV.

The chain's CDR3 is CASSQASGRSDTQYF. For the CDR3, the DNA is TGTGCCAGCAGCCAAGCTAGCGGGAGATCGGATACGCAGTATTTT. The V and J genes are TRBV4-2 and TRBJ2-3; 10 positions agree with TRBD2. Germline V gives CDR1 LGHNA, CDR2 YNFKEQ. The CDR3 consists of 15 residues. The V and J ends lost 1 base and 6 bases, in that order; junction bases with no gene match: 4.

This chain joins TRBV28 and TRBJ2-1, with TRBD2 as a possible D gene (6 bases). The CDR3 totals 16 residues. Deletions cut 3 bases from V and 0 bases from J, with 12 bases between. Germline V lookup: CDR1 MDHEN, CDR2 SYDVKM. The CDR3 DNA sequence: TGTGCCAGCAGTTTCCCTGCGGGGAGCTCCTACAATGAGCAGTTCTTC. It yields the protein CASSFPAGSSYNEQFF.